These T cell receptor beta chains were read from a single sample in a study of STAT5B mutations in CD4+ large granular lymphocyte leukemia. Measured with immunoSEQ multiplex PCR; TCRdb has only the in-frame clones, and not every one. The sample has roughly 21,000 clones; just over 70% are singletons. The material sequenced was CD4+ T cells from blood buffy coats. Source of these receptors: a human donor in good health. Both conserved end residues are part of each CDR3. The D gene is left open where the match is weak. Expanded clones get a size class; other rows say once, few or many, or leave the size out.

TRBV7-9,TRBJ1-4,13,-,-,TGTGCCAGCAGCCATACAGATAATGAAAAACTGTTTTTT,CASSHTDNEKLFF
TRBV9,TRBJ2-1,15,TRBD2,-,TGTGCCAGCAGCTCCCGGACTAGCGGGGGTAATGAGCAGTTCTTC,CASSSRTSGGNEQFF
TRBV5-4,TRBJ2-2,17,TRBD2,-,TGTGCCAGCACTAGGGGACTAGCGGGGGGAACCACCGGGGAGCTGTTTTTT,CASTRGLAGGTTGELFF
TRBV10-2,TRBJ1-4,13,TRBD1,-,TGCGCCAGCGCAGGGGGGATTAATGAAAAACTGTTTTTT,CASAGGINEKLFF
TRBV18,TRBJ1-1,14,TRBD1,-,TGTGCCAGCTCACCACGGACAGGGAGCACTGAAGCTTTCTTT,CASSPRTGSTEAFF
TRBV5-1,TRBJ2-7,14,-,few,TGCGCCAGCAGCCCGACAGTAGACGGCTACGAGCAGTACTTC,CASSPTVDGYEQYF
TRBV9,TRBJ2-2,15,TRBD2,-,TGTGCCAGCAGCCCCAGGACTAGCGCGGCCGGGGAGCTGTTTTTT,CASSPRTSAAGELFF
TRBV5-1,TRBJ2-5,12,-,-,TGCGCCAGCAGCTTAAAGCAAGAGACCCAGTACTTC,CASSLKQETQYF
TRBV28,TRBJ1-5,16,-,-,TGTGCCAGCAGCCCCGTTGGGTTTCGGGCCAACCAGCCCCAGCATTTT,CASSPVGFRANQPQHF
TRBV6-1,TRBJ1-5,15,-,-,TGTGCCAGCAGGCGGGACCCAGGGGGCAATCAGCCCCAGCATTTT,CASRRDPGGNQPQHF
TRBV2,TRBJ2-5,14,TRBD2,-,TGTGCCAAGGGAGCGGGGGGAGTAGGAGAGACCCAGTACTTC,CAKGAGGVGETQYF
TRBV5-1,TRBJ2-7,15,TRBD1,-,TGCGCCAGCAGCTCAAGGACAGGGGGGTCCTACGAGCAGTACTTC,CASSSRTGGSYEQYF
TRBV19,TRBJ2-3,12,-,-,TGTGCCAGTAGTACGCCCGGATATACGCAGTATTTT,CASSTPGYTQYF
TRBV25-1,TRBJ2-3,17,TRBD2,-,TGTGCCAGCAGTGAATACACTAGCGGGAGGGGTTCAGATACGCAGTATTTT,CASSEYTSGRGSDTQYF
TRBV5-1,TRBJ2-2,13,-,-,TGCGCCAGCAGCCTGAAGTTGCCCGGGGAGCTGTTTTTT,CASSLKLPGELFF
TRBV7-2,TRBJ1-2,14,-,few,TGTGCCAGCAGCACCCGCTCCACAGGATATGGCTACACCTTC,CASSTRSTGYGYTF
TRBV7-8,TRBJ1-2,13,-,-,TGTGCCAGCAGCTTAAAAGAGGACGATGGCTACACCTTC,CASSLKEDDGYTF
TRBV6-5,TRBJ1-1,13,-,few,TGTGCCAGCACCGATCAAAGGAACACTGAAGCTTTCTTT,CASTDQRNTEAFF
TRBV2,TRBJ2-7,14,-,-,TGTGCCAGCACCCTTCCGGGACAAGGGAGCGAGCAGTACTTC,CASTLPGQGSEQYF
TRBV2,TRBJ2-5,12,-,-,TGTGCCAGCAGTAGACTAGGGGAGACCCAGTACTTC,CASSRLGETQYF
TRBV19,TRBJ2-3,12,-,-,TGTGCCAGTAGTATAAAGGGAGATACGCAGTATTTT,CASSIKGDTQYF
TRBV5-1,TRBJ1-1,14,-,-,TGCGCCAGCAGCCCGGACGCCGTGAACACTGAAGCTTTCTTT,CASSPDAVNTEAFF
TRBV19,TRBJ2-1,17,-,-,TGTGCCAGTAGTATAGGATGGGAGGGACAGAACTACAATGAGCAGTTCTTC,CASSIGWEGQNYNEQFF
TRBV6-5,TRBJ2-7,14,-,-,TGTGCCAGCAGTTACGCCAGGGTGGGGGACGAGCAGTACTTC,CASSYARVGDEQYF
TRBV5-1,TRBJ2-1,13,-,-,TGCGCCAGCAGCTTGTTATTGGGGGCTGAGCAGTTCTTC,CASSLLLGAEQFF
TRBV5-1,TRBJ2-2,15,-,-,TGCGCCAGCAGCTTGAAACAGGGTACCACCGGGGAGCTGTTTTTT,CASSLKQGTTGELFF
TRBV4-2,TRBJ2-2,17,TRBD2,few,TGTGCCAGCAGCCAGGGAAGGAGCGGGGGATTTGTCGGGGAGCTGTTTTTT,CASSQGRSGGFVGELFF
TRBV4-1,TRBJ2-2,21,-,once,TGCGCCAGCAGCCAAGAATTGGGGCTGGGGGCTCGGCGGGAGAGGACCGGGGAGCTGTTTTTT,CASSQELGLGARRERTGELFF
TRBV10-2,TRBJ2-7,13,-,-,TGCGCCAGCAGTGGAGAGGGTGTAAGTGGGCAGTACTTC,CASSGEGVSGQYF
TRBV7-9,TRBJ1-2,15,-,once,TGTGCCAGCAGCCCACTGACCACCCCTATCTATGGCTACACCTTC,CASSPLTTPIYGYTF
TRBV7-8,TRBJ2-5,13,-,-,TGTGCCAGCAGCACGATTCAGGGCGAGACCCAGTACTTC,CASSTIQGETQYF
TRBV5-1,TRBJ1-2,17,-,few,TGCGCCAGCAGCTTGGCGGACCCGTCTCTTCTGGGCTATGGCTACACCTTC,CASSLADPSLLGYGYTF
TRBV7-8,TRBJ1-6,15,TRBD1,-,TGTGCCAGCAGCACGGACAGGGGGCCTAGTTCACCCCTCCACTTT,CASSTDRGPSSPLHF
TRBV25-1,TRBJ2-5,17,TRBD1,-,TGTGCCAGCAGTGATTGGGGACAGGGGGGTTTTCCCGAGACCCAGTACTTC,CASSDWGQGGFPETQYF
TRBV5-1,TRBJ2-2,15,TRBD1,-,TGCGCCAGCAGCGCAGACAGGGGGAACACCGGGGAGCTGTTTTTT,CASSADRGNTGELFF
TRBV5-1,TRBJ1-1,18,TRBD1,-,TGCGCCAGCAGCCCTATTTCCGGGACAGGGGGCATGAACACTGAAGCTTTCTTT,CASSPISGTGGMNTEAFF
TRBV3-2,TRBJ2-7,9,-,-,TGTGCCAGCAGCCGTGATGGGAGATTC,CASSRDGRF
TRBV28,TRBJ1-2,15,-,few,TGTGCCAGCAGTGTCTTATTGGACAGTTTCTATGGCTACACCTTC,CASSVLLDSFYGYTF
TRBV7-2,TRBJ2-5,16,TRBD2,-,TGTGCCAGCAGCTCATCCATTCTGGCGGGGGGCGAGACCCAGTACTTC,CASSSSILAGGETQYF
TRBV5-4,TRBJ1-2,16,TRBD1,-,TGTGCCAGCAGCTCGGGACAGGGGGCAAGTTTTGAGGGCTACACCTTC,CASSSGQGASFEGYTF
TRBV7-8,TRBJ2-7,12,-,-,TGTGCCAGCAGCTTAGCGACTGACGAGCAGTACTTC,CASSLATDEQYF
TRBV2,TRBJ1-2,14,-,-,TGTGCCAGCAGTGTACAGGCCACTAACTATGGCTACACCTTC,CASSVQATNYGYTF